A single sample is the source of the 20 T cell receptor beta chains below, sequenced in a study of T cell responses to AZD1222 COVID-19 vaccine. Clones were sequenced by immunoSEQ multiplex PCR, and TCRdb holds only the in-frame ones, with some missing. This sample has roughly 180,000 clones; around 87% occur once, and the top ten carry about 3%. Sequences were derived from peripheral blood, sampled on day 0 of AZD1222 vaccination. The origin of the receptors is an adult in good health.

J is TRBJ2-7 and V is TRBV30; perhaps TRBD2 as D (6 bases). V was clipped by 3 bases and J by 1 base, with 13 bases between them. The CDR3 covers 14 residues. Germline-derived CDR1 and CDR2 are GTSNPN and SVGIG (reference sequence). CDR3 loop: CAWRPPGTSYEQYF. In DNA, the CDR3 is TGTGCCTGGAGGCCTCCGGGGACTTCCTACGAGCAGTACTTC.

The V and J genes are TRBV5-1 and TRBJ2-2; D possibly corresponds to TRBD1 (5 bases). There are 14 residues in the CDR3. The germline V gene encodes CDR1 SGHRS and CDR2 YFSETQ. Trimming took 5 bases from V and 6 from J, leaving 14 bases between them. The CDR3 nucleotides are TGCGCCAGCAGTCCGACCCAGGGCGCCGGGGAGCTGTTTTTT. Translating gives CASSPTQGAGELFF.

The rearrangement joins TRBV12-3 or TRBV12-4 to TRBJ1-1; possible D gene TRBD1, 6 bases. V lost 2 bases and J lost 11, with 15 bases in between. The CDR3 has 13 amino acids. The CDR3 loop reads CASSLQGQGGAFF. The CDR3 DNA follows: TGTGCCAGCAGTTTACAGGGACAAGGGGGGGCTTTCTTT.

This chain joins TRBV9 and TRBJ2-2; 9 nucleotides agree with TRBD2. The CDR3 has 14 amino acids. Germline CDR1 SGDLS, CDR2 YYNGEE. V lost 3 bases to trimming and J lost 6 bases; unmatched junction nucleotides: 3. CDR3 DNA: TGTGCCAGCAGCGCCAGGACTAGCGCCGGGGAGCTGTTTTTT. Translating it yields CASSARTSAGELFF.

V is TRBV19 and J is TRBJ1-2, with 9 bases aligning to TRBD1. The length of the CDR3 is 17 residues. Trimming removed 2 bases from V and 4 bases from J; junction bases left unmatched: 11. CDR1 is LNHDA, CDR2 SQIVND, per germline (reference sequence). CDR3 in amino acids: CASSILFDGTGTYGYTF. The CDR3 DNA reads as TGTGCCAGTAGTATATTATTTGACGGGACAGGGACCTATGGCTACACCTTC.

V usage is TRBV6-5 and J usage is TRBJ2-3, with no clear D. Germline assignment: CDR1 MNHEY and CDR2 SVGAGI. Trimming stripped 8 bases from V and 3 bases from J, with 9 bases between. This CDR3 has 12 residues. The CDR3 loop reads CASGPATDTQYF. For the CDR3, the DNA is TGTGCCAGCGGACCCGCGACAGATACGCAGTATTTT.

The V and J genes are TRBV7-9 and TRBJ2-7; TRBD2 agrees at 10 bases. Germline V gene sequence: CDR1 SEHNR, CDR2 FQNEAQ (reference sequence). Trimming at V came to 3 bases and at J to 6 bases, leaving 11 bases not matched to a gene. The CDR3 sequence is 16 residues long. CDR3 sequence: CASSLVLAGEGIEQYF. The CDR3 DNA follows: TGTGCCAGCAGCTTGGTCCTAGCGGGAGAAGGGATCGAGCAGTACTTC.

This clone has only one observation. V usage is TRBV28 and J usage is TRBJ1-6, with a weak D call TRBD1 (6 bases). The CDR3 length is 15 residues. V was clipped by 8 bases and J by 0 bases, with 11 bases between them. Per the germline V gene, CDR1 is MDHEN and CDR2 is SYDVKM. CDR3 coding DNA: TGTGCCAGCGCCGGACAGAGCTCCTATAATTCACCCCTCCACTTT. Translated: CASAGQSSYNSPLHF.

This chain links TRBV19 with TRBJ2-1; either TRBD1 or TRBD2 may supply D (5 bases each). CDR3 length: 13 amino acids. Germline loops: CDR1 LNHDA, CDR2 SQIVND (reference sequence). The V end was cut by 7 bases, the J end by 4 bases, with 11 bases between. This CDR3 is CASNTWGYNEQFF. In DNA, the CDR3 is TGTGCCAGTAACACTTGGGGGTACAATGAGCAGTTCTTC.

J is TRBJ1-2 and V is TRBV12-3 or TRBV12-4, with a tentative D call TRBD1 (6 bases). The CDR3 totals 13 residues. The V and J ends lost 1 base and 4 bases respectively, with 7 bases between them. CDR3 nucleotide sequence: TGTGCCAGCAGTTTAGGACAGGCCTATGGCTACACCTTC. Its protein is CASSLGQAYGYTF.

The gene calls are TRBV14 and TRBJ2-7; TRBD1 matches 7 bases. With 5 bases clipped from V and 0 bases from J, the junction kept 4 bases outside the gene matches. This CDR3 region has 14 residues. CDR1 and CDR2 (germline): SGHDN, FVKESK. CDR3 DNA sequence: TGTGCCAGCAGCTGGACAGGAAACTCCTACGAGCAGTACTTC. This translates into CASSWTGNSYEQYF.

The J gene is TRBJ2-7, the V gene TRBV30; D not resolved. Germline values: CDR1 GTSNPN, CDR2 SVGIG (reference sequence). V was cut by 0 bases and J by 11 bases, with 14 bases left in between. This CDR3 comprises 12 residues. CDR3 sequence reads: CAWSVSVGRKYF. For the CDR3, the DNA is TGTGCCTGGAGTGTATCGGTCGGGCGCAAGTACTTC.

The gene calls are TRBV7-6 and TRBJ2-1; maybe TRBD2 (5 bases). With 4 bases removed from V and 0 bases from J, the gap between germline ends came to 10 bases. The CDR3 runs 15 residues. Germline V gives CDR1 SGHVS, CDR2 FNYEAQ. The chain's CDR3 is CASSWRVSSYNEQFF. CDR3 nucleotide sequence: TGTGCCAGCAGCTGGCGGGTCAGCTCCTACAATGAGCAGTTCTTC.

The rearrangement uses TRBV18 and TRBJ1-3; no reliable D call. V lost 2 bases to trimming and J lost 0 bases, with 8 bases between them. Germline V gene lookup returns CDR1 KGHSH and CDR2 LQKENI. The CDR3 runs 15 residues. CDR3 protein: CASSPDVSSGNTIYF. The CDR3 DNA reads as TGTGCCAGCTCACCAGACGTCAGCTCTGGAAACACCATATATTTT.

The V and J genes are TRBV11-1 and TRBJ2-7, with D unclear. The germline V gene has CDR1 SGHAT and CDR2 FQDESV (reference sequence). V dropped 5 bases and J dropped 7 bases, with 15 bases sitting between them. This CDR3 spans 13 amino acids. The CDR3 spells CASSPGGLGEQYF. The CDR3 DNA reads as TGTGCCAGCAGCCCCGGTGGCCTCGGTGAGCAGTACTTC.

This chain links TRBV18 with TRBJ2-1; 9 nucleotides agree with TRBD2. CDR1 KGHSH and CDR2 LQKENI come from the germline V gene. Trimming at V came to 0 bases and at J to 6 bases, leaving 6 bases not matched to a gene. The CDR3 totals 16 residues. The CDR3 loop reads CASSPPYGSGSNEQFF. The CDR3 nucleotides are TGTGCCAGCTCACCACCGTATGGTAGCGGGAGCAATGAGCAGTTCTTC.

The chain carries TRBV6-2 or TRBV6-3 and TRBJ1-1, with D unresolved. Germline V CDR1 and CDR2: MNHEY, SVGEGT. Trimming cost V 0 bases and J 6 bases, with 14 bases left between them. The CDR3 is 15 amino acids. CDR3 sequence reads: CASSYSWSISPEAFF. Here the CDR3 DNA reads TGTGCCAGCAGTTACTCGTGGAGTATATCCCCTGAAGCTTTCTTT.

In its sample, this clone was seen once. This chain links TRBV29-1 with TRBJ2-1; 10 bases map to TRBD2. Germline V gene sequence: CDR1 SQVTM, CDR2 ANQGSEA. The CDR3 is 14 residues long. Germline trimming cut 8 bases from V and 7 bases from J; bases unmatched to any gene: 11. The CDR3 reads CSTWTSGVGNEQFF. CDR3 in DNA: TGCAGCACCTGGACTAGCGGAGTGGGTAATGAGCAGTTCTTC.

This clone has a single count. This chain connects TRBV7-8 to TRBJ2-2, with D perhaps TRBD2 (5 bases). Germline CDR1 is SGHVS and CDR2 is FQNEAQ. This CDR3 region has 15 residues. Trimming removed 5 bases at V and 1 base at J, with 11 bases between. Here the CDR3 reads CASSPLSGNTGELFF. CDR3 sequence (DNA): TGTGCCAGCAGCCCCCTGAGCGGGAACACCGGGGAGCTGTTTTTT.

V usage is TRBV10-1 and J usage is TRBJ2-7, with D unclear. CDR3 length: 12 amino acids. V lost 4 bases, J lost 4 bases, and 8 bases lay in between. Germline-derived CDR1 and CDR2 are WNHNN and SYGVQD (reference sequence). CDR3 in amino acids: CASSANGYEQYF. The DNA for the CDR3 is TGCGCCAGCAGTGCCAATGGATACGAGCAGTACTTC.